This is a list of T cell receptor beta chains from one sample in a study of cytomegalovirus exposure and HLA in healthy donors. Clones were read by immunoSEQ multiplex PCR, and TCRdb kept only the in-frame ones, dropping some. The table includes more than 95,000 clones, 75% to 90% detected once. Sequencing used PBMCs. These receptor sequences come from a woman aged 18-29 years in good health and CMV-seronegative. Each CDR3 is given with its conserved first and last residue. Fields, in order: J gene, V gene, clone size, D gene, CDR3 DNA, CDR3 protein. A D gene is named only where the DNA matches it firmly. Clone size is stated in some rows and not others, as once, few, many or a class when expanded.

j_gene: TRBJ2-3; v_gene: TRBV5-1; abundance: NA; d_gene: TRBD2; CDR3nt: TGCGCCAGCAGCTTGGGTAGCGGGAGGTCAGATACGCAGTATTTT; CDR3aa: CASSLGSGRSDTQYF
j_gene: TRBJ2-3; v_gene: TRBV14; abundance: NA; d_gene: TRBD2; CDR3nt: TGTGCCAGCAGCCGCGGGAGAAGCACAGATACGCAGTATTTT; CDR3aa: CASSRGRSTDTQYF
j_gene: TRBJ1-3; v_gene: TRBV5-6; abundance: NA; d_gene: NA; CDR3nt: TGTGCCAGCAGCAAACAGGGAATTGACACCATATATTTT; CDR3aa: CASSKQGIDTIYF
j_gene: TRBJ1-3; v_gene: TRBV18; abundance: NA; d_gene: NA; CDR3nt: TGTGCCAGCTCACCATCGGGAAGAAACTCTGGAAACACCATATATTTT; CDR3aa: CASSPSGRNSGNTIYF
j_gene: TRBJ1-4; v_gene: TRBV30; abundance: NA; d_gene: NA; CDR3nt: TGTGCCTGGACAAAAAGGTCGGGGAGTGAAAAACTGTTTTTT; CDR3aa: CAWTKRSGSEKLFF
j_gene: TRBJ2-1; v_gene: TRBV7-2; abundance: NA; d_gene: TRBD2; CDR3nt: TGTGCCAGCAACCCCGGACTAGATTGGTCCAATGAGCAGTTCTTC; CDR3aa: CASNPGLDWSNEQFF
j_gene: TRBJ2-1; v_gene: TRBV18; abundance: NA; d_gene: TRBD2; CDR3nt: TGTGCCAGCTCACCCCCGGAGGCTAGCGGTCACAATGAGCAGTTCTTC; CDR3aa: CASSPPEASGHNEQFF
j_gene: TRBJ2-1; v_gene: TRBV6-5; abundance: NA; d_gene: TRBD1; CDR3nt: TGTGCCAGCAGTTGGACAGGCCGCTCCTCCTACAATGAGCAGTTCTTC; CDR3aa: CASSWTGRSSYNEQFF
j_gene: TRBJ1-2; v_gene: TRBV13; abundance: NA; d_gene: TRBD1; CDR3nt: TGTGCCAGCAGCAAGGCCGGGACAGGGGGCGGCTACACCTTC; CDR3aa: CASSKAGTGGGYTF
j_gene: TRBJ2-7; v_gene: TRBV27; abundance: NA; d_gene: NA; CDR3nt: TGTGCCACCGGCTACGGGAGCGGTCCCGAGCAGTACTTC; CDR3aa: CATGYGSGPEQYF
j_gene: TRBJ2-1; v_gene: TRBV4-2; abundance: NA; d_gene: TRBD1; CDR3nt: TGTGCCAGCAGCTTACGGACAGGGGACAATGAGCAGTTCTTC; CDR3aa: CASSLRTGDNEQFF
j_gene: TRBJ1-1; v_gene: TRBV25-1; abundance: NA; d_gene: NA; CDR3nt: TGTGCCAGCAGTTTACTAGCCCCTAGGCCGGCTTTCTTT; CDR3aa: CASSLLAPRPAFF
j_gene: TRBJ2-7; v_gene: TRBV7-2; abundance: NA; d_gene: TRBD1; CDR3nt: TGTGCCAGCAGCTCTGGACAGGGGGCGCAAGAGCAGTACTTC; CDR3aa: CASSSGQGAQEQYF
j_gene: TRBJ1-4; v_gene: TRBV4-1; abundance: once; d_gene: TRBD1; CDR3nt: TGCGCCAGCAGCCAAGATCGGTGGGACAGGGATGATGATGAAAAACTGTTTTTT; CDR3aa: CASSQDRWDRDDDEKLFF
j_gene: TRBJ2-2; v_gene: TRBV10-1; abundance: NA; d_gene: NA; CDR3nt: TGCGCCAGCTCCCCAAACACCGGGGAGCTGTTTTTT; CDR3aa: CASSPNTGELFF
j_gene: TRBJ2-5; v_gene: TRBV7-9; abundance: NA; d_gene: NA; CDR3nt: TGTGCCAGCAGCACCCGGGGGCCGACAGGGATCGAGACCCAGTACTTC; CDR3aa: CASSTRGPTGIETQYF